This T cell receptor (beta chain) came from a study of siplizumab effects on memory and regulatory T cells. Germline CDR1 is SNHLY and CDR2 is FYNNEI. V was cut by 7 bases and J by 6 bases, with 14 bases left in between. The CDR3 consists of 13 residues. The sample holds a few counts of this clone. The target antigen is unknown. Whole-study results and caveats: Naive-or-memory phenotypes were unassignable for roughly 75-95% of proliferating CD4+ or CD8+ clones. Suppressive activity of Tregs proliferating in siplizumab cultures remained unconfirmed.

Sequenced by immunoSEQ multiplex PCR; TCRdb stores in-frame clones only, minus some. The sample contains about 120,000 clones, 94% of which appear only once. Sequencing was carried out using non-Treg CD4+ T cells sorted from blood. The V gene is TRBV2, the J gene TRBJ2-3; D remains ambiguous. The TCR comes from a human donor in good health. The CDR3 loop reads CASTLTNGDTQYF. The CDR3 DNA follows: TGTGCCAGCACCCTGACAAACGGGGATACGCAGTATTTT.